This T cell receptor beta chain appears in the sequencing data of a study of blood T cell repertoires in COVID-19. Study as a whole: Collection of acute and convalescent COVID-19 samples took place in the United States, Italy and Spain.

This CDR3 comprises 15 residues. The ends lost 7 bases at V and 4 bases at J; junction bases unmatched: 7. Germline V gives CDR1 LGHNT, CDR2 FRNRAP. In the study's own analysis: Scientists estimated how many nucleated cells there were by amplifying reference gene primers. Some clones are missing from TCRdb's copy, which holds only in-frame ones; the method was immunoSEQ multiplex PCR. V and J calls and clone size follow that table, whereas D and trimming were derived from the DNA. The sample records over 400,000 clones, 85% to 90% being singletons. The chain combines TRBV12-5 with TRBJ1-5; 10 bases match TRBD1. Sequencing used peripheral blood. The clonotype was recovered from a woman between 45 and 60 years old with COVID-19, enrolled during active disease. This CDR3 reads CASALGQGFNQPQHF. Written as DNA, the CDR3 is TGTGCTAGTGCCTTGGGACAGGGGTTTAATCAGCCCCAGCATTTT.